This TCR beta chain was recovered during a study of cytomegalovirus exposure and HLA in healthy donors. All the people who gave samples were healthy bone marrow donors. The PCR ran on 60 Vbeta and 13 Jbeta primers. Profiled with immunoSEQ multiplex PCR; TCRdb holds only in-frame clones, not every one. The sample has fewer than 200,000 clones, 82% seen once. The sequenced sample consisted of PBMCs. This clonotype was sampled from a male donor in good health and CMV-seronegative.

CDR3 sequence reads: CASSPGGEKLFF. CDR3 coding DNA: TGTGCCAGCTCCCCAGGTGGAGAAAAACTGTTTTTT. This chain uses TRBV9 with TRBJ1-4; D gene uncertain. CDR1 and CDR2 from the germline V gene are SGDLS and YYNGEE. V lost 7 bases, J lost 8 bases, and 12 bases lay in between. This CDR3 spans 12 amino acids.